Below, 31 T cell receptor beta chains from the same sample are listed, as sequenced in a study of T cells in Graves' hyperthyroidism and ophthalmopathy. TCR beta CDR3 regions were amplified from RNA. The HTBI primer set served for first-round RT-PCR of the TCR CDR3. One entry per CDR3 protein, called by TCRdb with MiXCR from the multiplex PCR reads. Found here are a few hundred thousand distinct CDR3 sequences, about 13% of them singletons; the top ten hold approximately 5.8%. The sample was blood. These receptors all stem from a woman younger than 35 with Graves' hyperthyroidism.

There are many counts of this clonotype. The chain is built from TRBV30 and TRBJ2-2, with D uncertain. The CDR3 extends over 12 amino acids. Trimming removed 2 bases from V and 11 bases from J, with 12 bases in between. Germline V lookup: CDR1 GTSNPN, CDR2 SVGIG (reference sequence). CDR3 DNA: TGTGCCTGGAGTCGGGTTGGCGGAGAGCTGTTTTTT. Translating gives CAWSRVGGELFF.

The sample holds a few counts of this clonotype. The V call is TRBV30, the J call TRBJ2-7; D assignment may be TRBD1 or TRBD2 (6 bases each). The germline V and J ends were trimmed by 0 bases and 3 bases, with 12 bases remaining between them. CDR1 and CDR2 from the germline V gene are GTSNPN and SVGIG (reference sequence). This CDR3 comprises 14 residues. This CDR3 is CAWSVGGGLYEQYF. CDR3 sequence (DNA): TGTGCCTGGAGTGTAGGGGGAGGTCTCTACGAGCAGTACTTC.

In this sample, this clonotype turned up many times. CDR3 protein: CASSGDAAYEQYF. The CDR3 DNA sequence: TGTGCCAGCAGTGGGGACGCGGCCTACGAGCAGTACTTC. The chain combines TRBV28 with TRBJ2-7; D tentatively fits TRBD1 or TRBD2 (5 bases each). Germline V gene sequence: CDR1 MDHEN, CDR2 SYDVKM. Deletions cut 5 bases from V and 2 bases from J, with 10 bases between. CDR3 size: 13 residues.

This clonotype was detected many times. The V gene is TRBV12-3 or TRBV12-4, the J gene TRBJ1-1; D remains ambiguous. This CDR3 comprises 15 residues. V shed 3 bases and J shed 2 bases, with 13 bases lying between them. The CDR3 DNA is TGTGCCAGCAGTTTTACGGCCCCACGAAACACTGAAGCTTTCTTT. This translates into CASSFTAPRNTEAFF.

Many counts were recorded for this clonotype. J is TRBJ2-3 and V is TRBV12-3 or TRBV12-4; 12 bases are shared with TRBD2. V gave up 7 bases and J gave up 4 bases; unmatched junction bases: 9. The CDR3 covers 16 residues. CDR3 loop: CASKGLAGGPPDTQYF. The CDR3 DNA reads TGTGCCAGCAAAGGTCTAGCGGGAGGGCCACCAGATACGCAGTATTTT.

This clonotype was counted between two and nine times. V and J are TRBV6-2 or TRBV6-3 and TRBJ1-2; 9 bases map to TRBD1. The CDR3 is 13 residues long. Germline loops: CDR1 MNHEY, CDR2 SVGEGT. V trimming: 2 bases; J trimming: 8 bases; junction bases outside the gene matches: 3. The DNA of the CDR3 is TGTGCCAGCAGTTACGGGGGACAGGGCGGCTACACCTTC. Translated, it gives CASSYGGQGGYTF.

The genes are TRBV20-1 and TRBJ2-2, with D unresolved. V lost 2 bases and J 5 bases, leaving 6 bases between the germline ends. This CDR3 is 12 amino acids long. Germline V lookup: CDR1 DFQATT, CDR2 SNEGSKA (reference sequence). The CDR3: CSARFGTGELFF. The CDR3 DNA is TGCAGTGCTAGATTCGGGACCGGGGAGCTGTTTTTT.

This clonotype was seen ten or more times. The DNA for the CDR3 is TGTGCCAGCAGTTTTGCAAACACCATATATTTT. Amino acid sequence: CASSFANTIYF. The genes are TRBV28 and TRBJ1-3; D gene unclear. Germline CDR1 reads MDHEN; CDR2 reads SYDVKM. This CDR3 is 11 amino acids long. The V end was cut by 3 bases, the J end by 6 bases, with 3 bases between.

The rearrangement uses TRBV5-1 and TRBJ2-3; D is unclear. The germline V gene has CDR1 SGHRS and CDR2 YFSETQ. V shed 1 base and J shed 1 base, with 10 bases lying between them. CDR3 size: 15 residues. The CDR3 nucleotides read TGCGCCAGCAGCTTGAGGCCAGGCGGCACAGATACGCAGTATTTT. This encodes CASSLRPGGTDTQYF.

This chain connects TRBV20-1 to TRBJ2-2, with 11 bases aligning to TRBD2. In germline, CDR1 is DFQATT, CDR2 SNEGSKA (reference sequence). The CDR3 has 18 residues. V was clipped by 0 bases and J by 4 bases; unmatched bases: 10. The CDR3 DNA is TGCAGTGCTAGAGAGTGGTTGCTAGCGGGAGGACGCACCGGGGAGCTGTTTTTT. Protein sequence: CSAREWLLAGGRTGELFF.

This chain joins TRBV24-1 and TRBJ2-1; TRBD2 matches at 8 bases. This CDR3 spans 19 amino acids. Germline trimming cut 0 bases from V and 0 bases from J; bases unmatched to any gene: 9. Germline CDR1 KGHDR, CDR2 SFDVKD. The CDR3 bases are TGTGCCACCAGTGATTTGCAGGGCGGGAGGTCCAGCTCCTACAATGAGCAGTTCTTC. Amino acid sequence: CATSDLQGGRSSSYNEQFF.

This sequence joins TRBV19 and TRBJ2-7; 10 bases agree with TRBD2. V lost 4 bases to trimming and J lost 5 bases; unmatched junction nucleotides: 11. CDR1 is LNHDA and CDR2 is SQIVND in the germline V gene (reference sequence). The CDR3 loop spans 16 amino acids. CDR3 sequence (DNA): TGTGCCAGTAGTAGAGAGACGAGACTAGCGGGCAACGAGCAGTACTTC. This encodes CASSRETRLAGNEQYF.

The sample holds many counts of this clonotype. CDR3: CASSQDPSNQPQHF. The CDR3 DNA reads as TGCGCCAGCAGCCAAGATCCCAGCAATCAGCCCCAGCATTTT. The gene calls are TRBV4-1 and TRBJ1-5; no firm D call. CDR3 length: 14 residues. Germline V gives CDR1 MGHRA, CDR2 YSYEKL. V gave up 0 bases and J gave up 1 base, with 4 bases separating them.

The chain joins TRBV12-3 or TRBV12-4 to TRBJ1-1; D might be TRBD1 (6 bases). The germline V and J ends were trimmed by 4 bases and 0 bases, with 12 bases remaining between them. The CDR3 runs 15 residues. The CDR3 region has the DNA TGTGCCAGCAGTTCCATACGACAGGTGAACACTGAAGCTTTCTTT. It is translated as CASSSIRQVNTEAFF.

This clonotype was detected ten times or more. The V and J genes are TRBV6-1 and TRBJ1-5; D perhaps matches TRBD1 (5 bases). CDR1 and CDR2 from the germline V gene are MNHNS and SASEGT. Between the trimmed V and J ends, which lost 6 bases and 11 bases, there was a span of 14 bases. The CDR3 runs 12 residues. The chain's CDR3 is CASSYDSGSQHF. DNA of the CDR3: TGTGCCAGCAGCTACGACTCAGGGTCCCAGCATTTT.

This chain uses TRBV5-1 with TRBJ1-2; TRBD1 matches 9 bases. Looked up from germline, CDR1 is SGHRS and CDR2 is YFSETQ. The V and J ends lost 4 bases and 9 bases, in that order; junction bases with no gene match: 7. This CDR3 region has 13 residues. The CDR3 DNA reads TGCGCCAGCAGCGCCGCGGACAGGGGACGCTACACCTTC. It translates to CASSAADRGRYTF.

The chain is built from TRBV10-2 and TRBJ1-3, with D possibly TRBD1 on 5 matching bases. The CDR3 covers 16 residues. CDR1 is WSHSY and CDR2 is SAAADI in the germline V gene. Trimming left V 2 bases short and J 0 bases short, with 11 bases between. CDR3 in DNA: TGCGCCAGCAGTGAGACCGCAGGGATCTCTGGAAACACCATATATTTT. Amino acids: CASSETAGISGNTIYF.

This clonotype has only a few counts. This chain connects TRBV2 to TRBJ1-4; a possible D gene is TRBD1 (6 bases). Germline V gene sequence: CDR1 SNHLY, CDR2 FYNNEI. V was trimmed by 6 bases and J by 5 bases, leaving 16 bases between them. This CDR3 has 15 residues. CDR3 coding DNA: TGTGCCAGCAGCCAAGACGGACAGATGAATGAAAAACTGTTTTTT. Amino acids: CASSQDGQMNEKLFF.

The genes are TRBV7-2 and TRBJ2-2, with a possible D match to TRBD1 (6 bases). The CDR3 runs to 15 residues. CDR1 and CDR2 (germline): SGHTA, FQGNSA. Trimming cost V 5 bases and J 2 bases, with 12 bases left between them. CDR3 sequence (DNA): TGTGCCAGCAGCCTGGGACAAACCAACACCGGGGAGCTGTTTTTT. Translated, it gives CASSLGQTNTGELFF. Variable domain in full (rest from reference TRBV7-2 and TRBJ2-2): GAGVSQSPSNKVTEKGKDVELRCDPISGHTALYWYRQSLGQGLEFLIYFQGNSAPDKSGLPSDRFSAERTGGSVSTLTIQRTQQEDSAVYLCASSLGQTNTGELFFGEGSRLTVL.

This clonotype was picked up a small number of times. V usage is TRBV11-2 and J usage is TRBJ1-2; TRBD1 aligns across 8 bases. V trimming: 3 bases; J trimming: 4 bases; junction bases outside the gene matches: 4. CDR3 length: 14 residues. Germline loops: CDR1 SGHAT, CDR2 FQNNGV. The CDR3 bases are TGTGCCAGCAGCTTTGGCAGGGGGCTCTATGGCTACACCTTC. Translating gives CASSFGRGLYGYTF.

The table lists this clonotype with many counts. J is TRBJ2-1 and V is TRBV7-9; no definite D call. The CDR3 contains 16 residues. V dropped 5 bases and J dropped 0 bases, with 14 bases sitting between them. Germline V gives CDR1 SEHNR, CDR2 FQNEAQ (reference sequence). The CDR3 region is CASSPIPASSYNEQFF. The CDR3 DNA reads as TGTGCCAGCAGCCCAATTCCGGCCAGCTCCTACAATGAGCAGTTCTTC.

The rearrangement joins TRBV30 to TRBJ2-7; 14 positions match TRBD2. The CDR3 is made up of 18 amino acids. Losses at the gene ends were 2 bases for V and 5 bases for J; bases not matched to a gene: 14. Germline CDR1 GTSNPN, CDR2 SVGIG (reference sequence). The CDR3 here is CAWSPLRGTSGSSNEQYF. The CDR3 nucleotides read TGTGCCTGGAGTCCCCTCCGGGGGACTAGCGGGAGTTCCAACGAGCAGTACTTC.

This clonotype was detected many times. The chain employs TRBV29-1 and TRBJ2-2; 9 bases fit TRBD2. The length of the CDR3 is 14 residues. Trimming removed 4 bases from V and 3 bases from J; junction bases left unmatched: 3. Germline V gene lookup returns CDR1 SQVTM and CDR2 ANQGSEA. The CDR3: CSVGTSVYTGELFF. The CDR3 region has the DNA TGCAGCGTTGGGACTAGCGTGTACACCGGGGAGCTGTTTTTT.

This clonotype was observed many times. The chain uses TRBV27 and TRBJ2-7; no clear D gene. The germline gives CDR1 MNHEY, CDR2 SMNVEV (reference sequence). V was clipped by 3 bases and J by 2 bases, with 8 bases between them. CDR3 length: 13 residues. The CDR3 sequence: CASSFSVAYEQYF. The CDR3 DNA is TGTGCCAGCAGTTTCTCCGTAGCCTACGAGCAGTACTTC.

This clonotype was counted at least ten times. The chain joins TRBV6-2 or TRBV6-3 to TRBJ1-1, with D hard to call. This CDR3 has 14 residues. V shed 0 bases and J shed 2 bases, with 7 bases lying between them. CDR1 and CDR2 from the germline V gene are MNHEY and SVGEGT. CDR3 protein: CASSYSGSNTEAFF. CDR3 DNA: TGTGCCAGCAGTTACTCGGGCAGTAACACTGAAGCTTTCTTT.

The V gene is TRBV7-9, the J gene TRBJ2-5; 7 nucleotides agree with TRBD1. Trimming at V came to 3 bases and at J to 2 bases, leaving 15 bases not matched to a gene. CDR1 is SEHNR, CDR2 FQNEAQ, per germline (reference sequence). This CDR3 spans 18 amino acids. The CDR3 protein is CASSFYSGGRAPQETQYF. The CDR3, as DNA: TGTGCCAGCAGCTTCTACTCAGGGGGTCGGGCACCTCAAGAGACCCAGTACTTC.

This clonotype showed up many times. This sequence joins TRBV20-1 and TRBJ1-1, with D unclear. The germline V gene has CDR1 DFQATT and CDR2 SNEGSKA (reference sequence). The CDR3 loop spans 14 amino acids. Deletions cut 0 bases from V and 0 bases from J, with 8 bases between. The CDR3 protein is CSARDPTMNTEAFF. CDR3 sequence (DNA): TGCAGTGCTAGAGACCCGACGATGAACACTGAAGCTTTCTTT.

This clonotype was seen repeatedly, ten times or more. The V call is TRBV30, the J call TRBJ1-1; tentatively, D is TRBD1 (5 bases). Germline CDR1 reads GTSNPN; CDR2 reads SVGIG (reference sequence). The ends were cut back, 4 bases at V and 5 bases at J, with 14 bases in the middle. There are 13 residues in the CDR3. CDR3 nucleotides: TGTGCCTGGAAGGGGAGTCGGTGGACTGAAGCTTTCTTT. Protein sequence: CAWKGSRWTEAFF.

V usage is TRBV3-1 and J usage is TRBJ1-6; possible D gene TRBD1, 5 bases. The CDR3 extends over 18 amino acids. Looked up from germline, CDR1 is LGHDT and CDR2 is YNNKEL (reference sequence). Trimming cost V 4 bases and J 3 bases, with 19 bases left between them. The CDR3 sequence is CASSPNRGRVGYNSPLHF. The DNA for the CDR3 is TGTGCCAGCAGCCCGAATCGGGGCAGGGTAGGCTATAATTCACCCCTCCACTTT.

Many counts were recorded for this clonotype. The chain joins TRBV20-1 to TRBJ1-1; the D is unclear. Germline-derived CDR1 and CDR2 are DFQATT and SNEGSKA (reference sequence). The CDR3 totals 11 residues. V dropped 6 bases and J dropped 6 bases, with 11 bases sitting between them. CDR3 sequence (DNA): TGCAGTGCAAGCATGACGGCTGAAGCTTTCTTT. Protein: CSASMTAEAFF.

In its sample, this clonotype was seen a few times. A much larger clonotype is one base distant, so this may be a read error. V and J are TRBV11-3 and TRBJ2-5, with unresolved D. Germline CDR1 reads SGHNT; CDR2 reads YENEEA. V was pared by 2 bases and J by 5 bases, with 9 bases between. The CDR3 totals 13 residues. The CDR3 sequence: CASSLNARETQYF. CDR3 DNA: TGTGCCAGCAGCTTAAACGCACGGGAGACCCAGTACTTC.